A single T cell receptor beta chain is shown here with its context. Its specific antigen is unknown. No qualities accompany the bases; no much larger clone lies one base away. The sample originates from a study of persistence of HIV-infected CD4 T cells (dated by TCRdb to about 2020). At the level of the whole study: The study isolated CMV- and HIV-1 Gag-responding CD4+ T cells from ART-treated individuals to examine antigen-driven clonal expansion of HIV-1-infected cells. Suppressive ART had been received by participants for a median of roughly eight years. Peripheral blood samples of up to about 200 mL were obtained at multiple time points, with the exception of a couple of participants, for whom leukapheresis was performed at a single time point. Proviral sequencing was used to assess clonality among infected cells, whereas TCRbeta sequencing gauged the clonality of all cells within each sorted population. Cross-participant TCR cluster analysis included roughly 8 participants for CMV and about seven participants for Gag.

What this sample's treatment or condition label stands for: suppressive antiretroviral therapy. Lysates of CMV-infected fibroblasts were used at about 10 ug/mL for cell stimulation. Memory CD4+ T cells that did not respond, being CD40L-negative, CD69-negative and CD45RO-high, were sorted as memory populations depleted of antigen-responding cells. HIV-1-infected adults in whom suppressive ART had been started during chronic infection were enrolled as participants. For at least 4 years, the participants' plasma HIV-1 RNA had been undetectable, below 50 copies/mL. To be included, a participant needed positive CMV serology and a CD4+ T cell count above 400 cells/uL. Before stimulation, PBMCs were isolated using density centrifugation and then depleted of CD8+ T cells. For around 17 hours, CD8-depleted PBMCs were stimulated with anti-CD28/CD49d costimulation, a CD40-blocking antibody, and enfuvirtide, which was added to prevent new infections. Cell sorting was done on a Beckman Coulter MoFlo Legacy or XDP sorter, and dead cells were excluded with propidium iodide. Genomic DNA was extracted using the QIAamp DNA Mini Kit for samples with more than one million cells and using the Quick-DNA Microprep Kit for all other samples.

The immunoSEQ hsTCRB assay version 4, run in survey mode, was used to sequence TCRbeta repertoires from genomic DNA. For TCRbeta sequencing, genomic DNA was diluted to 9.5 to 10 ng/uL, with up to roughly 1 ug used per sample. In the authors' own workflow: TCRbeta data analysis was done in ImmunoSeq Analyzer 3.0, and diversity was calculated on productive nucleotide rearrangements. Using the Immunarch R package, lower-bound TCR diversity was estimated with the improved Chao index and clonality was estimated with the Gini coefficient. Different nucleotide rearrangements encoding the same CDR3beta amino acid sequence were treated as distinct clonotypes. Differential abundance analysis identified TCRbeta sequences significantly enriched in antigen-responding cells relative to anti-CD3/anti-CD28-activated cells. GLIPH2 grouped TCRs by predicted peptide-MHC specificity, both within each participant and across combined participant data sets. TCRdb mirrors the immuneACCESS table, restricted to in-frame sequences. Some clones are absent from its copies; in checked studies, under half trace to an unresolved V gene, and the reason for the others is unknown. V, J and clone size derive from that table, while D and trimming were established from the DNA sequence. The sample table holds about 40,000 clones, of which approximately 80% were seen once. The ten biggest clones cover less than 2% of the sample.

Relative to germline, V is missing 1 base and J is missing 1 base, with 10 bases of the junction outside any gene match. The germline V gene supplies CDR1 MGHRA and CDR2 YSYEKL. Spanning cysteine to phenylalanine, the CDR3 consists of 18 amino acids. CDR3 DNA only is kept here, 54 bases in frame from base 1. Paper-wide results and their limitations: Only a small number of individuals took part in the study, and only a limited range of antigens was tested. Bulk TCR analyses could not be limited to the rare CMV-responding cells that actually contained HIV-1 proviruses. Degenerate expanded CDR3beta sequences were enriched in antigen-responding cells, suggesting convergent selection of CD4+ responses to CMV and Gag. Within the same sorted populations, how oligoclonal the TCRs were correlated with how oligoclonal the proviruses were. TCRbeta richness in CMV- and Gag-responding cells was significantly lower than in anti-CD3/anti-CD28-responding cells; CMV-responding cells had higher oligoclonality than CD3/CD28-stimulated and Gag-responding cells.

The V gene is TRBV4-1 and the J gene is TRBJ2-1; 7 central bases correspond to TRBD1. The clonotype originates from an adult man with HIV who was CMV-seropositive. Sample: CD4+ T cells sorted from PBMCs after approximately 20-hour stimulation, taken from a patient who received antiretroviral therapy. Read against the paper, the sample's cell subset or site label means: CD40L-CD69- CD45RO-high memory CD4 T cells not responding to CMV lysate. The CDR3: CASSQGYDRVFSYNEQFF. The bases are TGCGCCAGCAGCCAAGGATACGACAGGGTGTTTTCCTACAATGAGCAGTTCTTC.